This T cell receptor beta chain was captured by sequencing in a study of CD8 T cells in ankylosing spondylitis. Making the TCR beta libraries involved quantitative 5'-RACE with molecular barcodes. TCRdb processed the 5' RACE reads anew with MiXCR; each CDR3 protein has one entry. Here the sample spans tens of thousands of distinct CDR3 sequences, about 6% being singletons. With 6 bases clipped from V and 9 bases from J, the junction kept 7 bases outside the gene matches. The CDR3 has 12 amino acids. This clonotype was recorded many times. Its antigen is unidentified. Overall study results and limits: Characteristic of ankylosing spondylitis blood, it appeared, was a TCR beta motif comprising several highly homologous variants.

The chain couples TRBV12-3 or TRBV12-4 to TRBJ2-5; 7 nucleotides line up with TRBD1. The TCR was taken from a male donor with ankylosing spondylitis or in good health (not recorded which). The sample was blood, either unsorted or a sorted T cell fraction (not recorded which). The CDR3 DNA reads TGTGCCAGCAGCGGACAGGCCGACTCCCAGTACTTC. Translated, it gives CASSGQADSQYF.